This is a list of T cell receptor beta chains from one sample in a study of PD-1 blockade in mismatch repair-deficient tumors. The method was immunoSEQ multiplex PCR; TCRdb's version includes in-frame clones alone and lacks a portion of them. The sample lists approximately 100,000 clones; over 75% were seen once. The sequencing used peripheral blood, collected roughly 36 weeks after starting pembrolizumab. The source is an adult with mismatch repair-deficient cancer. The CDR3 runs from the conserved cysteine through the conserved F or W. D genes are given only for firm matches. Clone size, where shown, is once, few, many, or a class for clones that have expanded.

v_gene,j_gene,d_gene,abundance,CDR3nt,CDR3aa
TRBV4-3,TRBJ2-3,TRBD2,-,TGCGCCAGCAGCCAGCAAGCGGGAAGTAGCACAGATACGCAGTATTTT,CASSQQAGSSTDTQYF
TRBV29-1,TRBJ1-1,TRBD1,once,TGCAGCGTTGACTTGACAGGGCCCGCGTCAACAGCTTTCTTT,CSVDLTGPASTAFF
TRBV7-2,TRBJ2-7,TRBD2,-,TGTGCCAGCAGCTTGACTAGCGGAAACTCCTACGAGCAGTACTTC,CASSLTSGNSYEQYF
TRBV9,TRBJ2-3,TRBD2,-,TGTGCCAGCAGCGAGACCGGGACTAGCGGTTCCCCTAGCACAGATACGCAGTATTTT,CASSETGTSGSPSTDTQYF
TRBV27,TRBJ2-1,-,-,TGTGCCAGCAGTTTAGGACTGACTGAGCAGTTCTTC,CASSLGLTEQFF
TRBV19,TRBJ1-5,-,-,TGTGCCAGTAGTATGGCGGGATGGGGCAATCAGCCCCAGCATTTT,CASSMAGWGNQPQHF
TRBV30,TRBJ1-2,TRBD1,once,TGTGCCTGGAGTACGGCAGGGGGTAAGAGCTATGGCTACACCTTC,CAWSTAGGKSYGYTF
TRBV7-2,TRBJ2-4,TRBD2,-,TGTGCCAGCAGCTTAGTCAGTAGCGGGGGGAACAAAAACATTCAGTACTTC,CASSLVSSGGNKNIQYF
TRBV6-5,TRBJ2-7,-,once,TGTGCCAGCAGTTACCCCTTCTACCCCTACGAGCAGTACTTC,CASSYPFYPYEQYF
TRBV13,TRBJ2-7,-,few,TGTGCCAGCTCTGGCAGCCAGCTCTCCTACGAGCAGTACTTC,CASSGSQLSYEQYF
TRBV5-6,TRBJ2-6,-,-,TGTGCCAGCAGCTCAGCTGGGGCCAACGTCCTGACTTTC,CASSSAGANVLTF
TRBV27,TRBJ2-7,-,few,TGTGCCAGCAGTTTTGCACAGGCCTACGAGCAGTACTTC,CASSFAQAYEQYF
TRBV25-1,TRBJ2-1,-,-,TGTGCCAGCAGTGTCGGACAAGCTGAGCAGTTCTTC,CASSVGQAEQFF
TRBV19,TRBJ1-2,-,few,TGTGCCAGTAGTGCGACGGTCTATGGCTACACCTTC,CASSATVYGYTF
TRBV27,TRBJ2-5,TRBD2,-,TGTGCCAGCAGTTTAATATACGGACTAGCGGAAGAGACCCAGTACTTC,CASSLIYGLAEETQYF
TRBV18,TRBJ2-7,TRBD2,few,TGTGCCAGCTCACCTTCCGGGACTAGCAACGAGCAGTACTTC,CASSPSGTSNEQYF
TRBV19,TRBJ1-1,-,-,TGTGCCAGTAGTCCGAACACTTTTGAAGCTTTCTTT,CASSPNTFEAFF
TRBV10-3,TRBJ2-7,-,-,TGTGCCATCAGTGAGCCAGATTCCGGAGGCTCCTACGAGCAGTACTTC,CAISEPDSGGSYEQYF
TRBV7-9,TRBJ1-1,-,-,TGTGCCAGCAGCTTAGACGGCAGGGCAGAGACTGAAGCTTTCTTT,CASSLDGRAETEAFF
TRBV18,TRBJ1-2,-,-,TGTGCCAGTTCACGCGGACAGTCTAACTATGGCTACACCTTC,CASSRGQSNYGYTF
TRBV7-9,TRBJ2-6,-,-,TGTGCCAGCAGCTTAGCTAGGGGTCTCGGGGCCAACGTCCTGACTTTC,CASSLARGLGANVLTF
TRBV6-5,TRBJ2-1,-,-,TGTGCCAGCAGTAAACCCGGGCCCTTAGGGGGTGAGCAGTTCTTC,CASSKPGPLGGEQFF
TRBV6-1,TRBJ2-6,TRBD2,-,TGTGCCAGCAGTGCAACTAGCGGGAGAGAGGCTGGGGCCAACGTCCTGACTTTC,CASSATSGREAGANVLTF
TRBV7-3,TRBJ1-2,-,-,TGTGCCAGCAGCCGCCCCCCGGGGTCGGTCTATGGCTACACCTTC,CASSRPPGSVYGYTF